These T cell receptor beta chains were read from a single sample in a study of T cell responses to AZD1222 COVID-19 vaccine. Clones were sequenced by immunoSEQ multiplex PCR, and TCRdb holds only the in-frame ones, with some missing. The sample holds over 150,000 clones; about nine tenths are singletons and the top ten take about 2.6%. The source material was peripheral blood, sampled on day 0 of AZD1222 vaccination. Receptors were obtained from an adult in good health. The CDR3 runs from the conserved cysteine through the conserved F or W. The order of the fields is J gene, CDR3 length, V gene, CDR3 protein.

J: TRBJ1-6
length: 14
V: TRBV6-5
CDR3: CASSTTGGNSPLHF

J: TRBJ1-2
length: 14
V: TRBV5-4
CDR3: CASSSGFSVYGYTF

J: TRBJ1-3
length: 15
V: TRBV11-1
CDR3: CASSPGRNSGNTIYF

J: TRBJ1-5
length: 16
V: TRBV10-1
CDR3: CASSARALRGNQPQHF

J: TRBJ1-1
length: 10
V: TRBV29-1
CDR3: CSVSDTEAFF

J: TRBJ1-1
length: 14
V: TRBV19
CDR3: CASSIAGPNTEAFF

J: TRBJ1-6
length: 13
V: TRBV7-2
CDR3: CASSSRVDSPLHF

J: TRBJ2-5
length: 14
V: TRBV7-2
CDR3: CASSLAAFGETQYF

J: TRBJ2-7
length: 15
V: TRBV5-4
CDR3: CASSLDNRGGDEQYF

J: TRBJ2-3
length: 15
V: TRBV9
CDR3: CASSVQGIFTDTQYF

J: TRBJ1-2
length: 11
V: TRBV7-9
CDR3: CASSSPYGYTF

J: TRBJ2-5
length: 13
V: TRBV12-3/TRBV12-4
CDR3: CASKQGGRETQYF

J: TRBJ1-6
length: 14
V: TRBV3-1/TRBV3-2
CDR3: CASRMGQLNSPLHF

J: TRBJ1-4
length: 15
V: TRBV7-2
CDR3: CASSLVNRPNEKLFF

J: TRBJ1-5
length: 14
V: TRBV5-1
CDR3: CASSLDPKGQPQHF

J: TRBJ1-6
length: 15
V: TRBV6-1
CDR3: CASSEGHNFNSPLHF

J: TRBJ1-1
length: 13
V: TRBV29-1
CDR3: CSGRTGPNTEAFF

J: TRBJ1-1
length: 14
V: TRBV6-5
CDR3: CASSYRDSNTEAFF

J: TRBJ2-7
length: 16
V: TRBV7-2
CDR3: CASSLEEVGSSYEQYF

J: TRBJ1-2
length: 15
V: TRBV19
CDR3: CASSMDRSYDYGYTF

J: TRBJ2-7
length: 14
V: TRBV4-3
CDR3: CASSQERTGWEQYF

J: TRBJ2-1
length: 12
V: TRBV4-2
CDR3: CASSQVGREQFF

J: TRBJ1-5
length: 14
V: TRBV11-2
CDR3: CASSLDTGGQPQHF

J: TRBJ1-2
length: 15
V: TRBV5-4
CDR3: CASSPRQGAVLGYTF

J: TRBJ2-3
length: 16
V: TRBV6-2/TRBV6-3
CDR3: CASSYSNVDSPDTQYF

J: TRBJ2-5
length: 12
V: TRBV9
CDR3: CASSAYLETQYF

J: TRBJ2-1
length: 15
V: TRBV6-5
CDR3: CASSKGGTSYNEQFF

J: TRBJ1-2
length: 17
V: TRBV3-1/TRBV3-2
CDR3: CASSQFSGPGADDGYTF

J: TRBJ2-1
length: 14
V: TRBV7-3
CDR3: CASSLTGSDNEQFF

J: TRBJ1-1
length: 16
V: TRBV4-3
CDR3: CASSQEPNKGGTEAFF

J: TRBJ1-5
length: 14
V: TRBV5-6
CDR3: CASSFRDRDQPQHF

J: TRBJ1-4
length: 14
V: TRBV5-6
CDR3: CASSRGDRDEKLFF

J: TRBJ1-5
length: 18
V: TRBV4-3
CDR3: CASSQDRAGQGAGQPQHF

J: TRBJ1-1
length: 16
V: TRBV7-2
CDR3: CASSSDGQGSGTEAFF

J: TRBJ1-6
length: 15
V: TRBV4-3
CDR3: CASSQETFPNSPLHF

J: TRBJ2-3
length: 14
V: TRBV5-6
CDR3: CASSSRTWRDTQYF

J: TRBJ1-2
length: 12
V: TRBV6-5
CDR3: CASLVGQTGYTF

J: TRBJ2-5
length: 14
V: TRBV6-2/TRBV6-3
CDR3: CASSLRSGGQTQYF

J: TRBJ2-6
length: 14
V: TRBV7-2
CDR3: CASSLVPGANVLTF

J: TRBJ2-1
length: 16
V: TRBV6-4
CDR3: CASSDLDRDSYNEQFF

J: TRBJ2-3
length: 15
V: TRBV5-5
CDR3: CASSLRTAGADTQYF

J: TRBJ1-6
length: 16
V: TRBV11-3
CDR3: CASSPDRSWGGSPLHF